The entry below describes one T cell receptor (beta chain). Germline V gene sequence: CDR1 LGHDT, CDR2 YNNKEL (reference sequence). This CDR3 is built from 15 residues. Trimming took 3 bases from V and 2 from J; bases not matched to a gene: 4. The data originate from a study of blood T cell repertoires in COVID-19. Study-wide background: The analysed material was cDNA or gDNA that came from T cells, B-cell-depleted T cells, or PBMCs.

Study processing details: The authors estimated nucleated cell counts from reference gene primer amplification. This table comes from immunoSEQ multiplex PCR, and its TCRdb copy is limited to in-frame clones, with some not included. The V and J calls and clone size were taken over from that table, and D and trimming were inferred from the DNA. This table holds under 300,000 clones, less than 85% found once. The chain recombines TRBV3-1 (or the pseudogene TRBV3-2) with TRBJ2-7; 10 bases fit TRBD2. This sequence was found in a woman older than 75 with active or convalescent COVID-19. Sequences were obtained from peripheral blood. The CDR3, as DNA: TGTGCCAGCAGCCACGGGGGACTAGCGACCTACGAGCAGTACTTC. The encoded protein is CASSHGGLATYEQYF.